The 10 T cell receptor beta chains below all came from one sample that was sequenced in a study of technical replicates of blood from a handful of donors. Clones were read by immunoSEQ multiplex PCR, and TCRdb kept only the in-frame ones, dropping some. The sample yields approximately 73,000 clones, around 92% seen once. Sequences were obtained from T cells isolated from PBMCs. All receptors come from a human donor in good health.

This clone was seen more than once but under ten times. This sequence joins TRBV29-1 and TRBJ1-1; TRBD1 aligns across 9 bases. This CDR3 region has 14 residues. Germline V gives CDR1 SQVTM, CDR2 ANQGSEA. Trimming took 3 bases from V and 4 from J; bases not matched to a gene: 6. CDR3 sequence: CSVEGGQGSTEAFF. For the CDR3, the DNA is TGCAGCGTTGAGGGAGGACAGGGGAGCACTGAAGCTTTCTTT.

The chain employs TRBV9 and TRBJ1-2, with D possibly being TRBD1 (5 bases). The CDR3 covers 14 residues. From germline, CDR1 is SGDLS and CDR2 YYNGEE. Trimming shortened V by 0 bases and J by 3 bases, and 9 bases separated the two germline ends. The CDR3 DNA sequence: TGTGCCAGCAGCGTAGGGGGGGATCACTATGGCTACACCTTC. It codes for CASSVGGDHYGYTF.

This chain joins TRBV7-3 and TRBJ2-1, with D unclear. CDR3 length: 14 amino acids. Germline V gene lookup returns CDR1 SGHTA and CDR2 FQGTGA. V was cut by 5 bases and J by 3 bases, with 11 bases left in between. The CDR3 region has the DNA TGTGCCAGCAGCCCCCTCGGCGGCTACAATGAGCAGTTCTTC. Translation gives CASSPLGGYNEQFF.

J is TRBJ2-6 and V is TRBV6-5; no clear D. The CDR3 covers 13 residues. Trimming took 10 bases from V and 4 from J, leaving 11 bases between them. Germline CDR1 and CDR2: MNHEY and SVGAGI. CDR3 bases: TGTGCCATCCTAAATCCGGGGGCCAACGTCCTGACTTTC. This sequence encodes CAILNPGANVLTF.

The chain carries TRBV4-3 and TRBJ2-1; 7 positions agree with TRBD2. The CDR3 is 17 residues long. CDR1 and CDR2 from the germline V gene are LGHNA and YSLEER. With 0 bases clipped from V and 1 base from J, the junction kept 6 bases outside the gene matches. The CDR3 sequence: CASSQDPPSGSYNEQFF. The CDR3 nucleotides are TGCGCCAGCAGCCAAGATCCCCCTAGCGGATCCTACAATGAGCAGTTCTTC.

The V gene is TRBV9, the J gene TRBJ2-1; D is ambiguous. In germline, CDR1 is SGDLS, CDR2 YYNGEE. V lost 0 bases to trimming and J lost 2 bases, with 12 bases between them. CDR3 length equals 16 residues. The CDR3 sequence is CASSVDRGSPYNEQFF. For the CDR3, the DNA is TGTGCCAGCAGCGTAGATCGCGGATCTCCCTACAATGAGCAGTTCTTC.

This chain connects TRBV9 to TRBJ2-5; D is possibly TRBD2 (5 bases). Germline CDR1 reads SGDLS; CDR2 reads YYNGEE. V was pared by 1 base and J by 7 bases, with 8 bases between. The CDR3 is made up of 12 amino acids. The CDR3 here is CASSVSGGTQYF. CDR3 coding DNA: TGTGCCAGCAGCGTAAGTGGAGGGACCCAGTACTTC.

This clone was counted once. The gene calls are TRBV7-2 and TRBJ2-7; D is uncertain. Germline CDR1 SGHTA, CDR2 FQGNSA. With 0 bases removed from V and 3 bases from J, the gap between germline ends came to 3 bases. CDR3 length equals 12 residues. The CDR3 DNA reads TGTGCCAGCAGCTTAGCCCTCTACGAGCAGTACTTC. Residues: CASSLALYEQYF.

On this clone: The sample holds other DNA sequences that translate to the same CDR3. The V gene is TRBV28, the J gene TRBJ1-5; D uncertain. This CDR3 region has 12 residues. CDR1 and CDR2 (germline): MDHEN, SYDVKM. V gave up 8 bases and J gave up 0 bases, with 5 bases separating them. CDR3 coding DNA: TGTGCCAGCTCTTTTAGCAATCAGCCCCAGCATTTT. It yields the protein CASSFSNQPQHF.

The J gene is TRBJ1-1, the V gene TRBV6-1, with D tentatively TRBD1 (5 bases). V dropped 5 bases and J dropped 2 bases, with 12 bases sitting between them. CDR1 and CDR2 (germline): MNHNS, SASEGT. The CDR3 has 14 residues. The CDR3 DNA sequence: TGTGCCAGCAGTAACCTTCAGGGAAACACTGAAGCTTTCTTT. Translating gives CASSNLQGNTEAFF.